The T cell receptor (beta chain) described here comes from a study of blood T cell repertoires in COVID-19. In the study overall: Some COVID-19 samples were acute and others convalescent; all came from the United States, Italy and Spain. Sources were T cells, B-cell-depleted T cells, or PBMCs; the material itself was cDNA or gDNA.

This CDR3 region has 13 residues. In germline, CDR1 is SGHTA, CDR2 FQGNSA. Trimming removed 1 base from V and 2 bases from J, with 6 bases in between. In the original processing: Amplifying reference gene primers gave estimates of nucleated cell counts. TCRdb keeps only in-frame clones here, not all; method: immunoSEQ multiplex PCR. The D gene and trimming were derived from the DNA, and the V and J assignments and clone size from that table. The table includes roughly 330,000 clones, around 87% detected once. The study counted Cohort 3 donors as recovered given two negative PCRs, clearance, or symptom resolution.

Sequenced material: PBMCs or T cells enriched from blood (not recorded which). The TCR comes from a woman aged 30 to 39 who had recovered from COVID-19. The chain joins TRBV7-2 to TRBJ2-7; no definite D call. CDR3 protein: CASSLGRPYEQYF. In DNA, the CDR3 is TGTGCCAGCAGCTTAGGCAGGCCCTACGAGCAGTACTTC.